This TCR beta chain originates from a study of STAT5B mutations in CD4+ large granular lymphocyte leukemia. General study results and limits: Without HLA matching, higher CD4+ than CD8+ T-LGLL clonality could reflect small sample size. Patient CD4-sorted repertoires stayed more clonal than healthy ones after leukemic-clone removal. TRBV06-family usage was enriched in top patient clones (8/27) versus controls (2/35).

V dropped 1 base and J dropped 2 bases, with 9 bases sitting between them. CDR1 is SGHNT, CDR2 YENEEA, per germline. CDR3 length: 15 residues. Concerning this clone: What it binds is not known.

Sequencing was at survey level. Assay: immunoSEQ multiplex PCR; the TCRdb copy retains only in-frame clones and omits some. The repertoire holds just over 40,000 clones, 75% to 85% seen once, with 3% to 4.5% in the top ten. The TCR comes from a human donor in good health. The sample comprised CD4+ T cells from blood buffy coats. The chain joins TRBV11-3 to TRBJ2-1; D might be TRBD1 (5 bases). The CDR3 bases are TGTGCCAGCAGCTTAGTCCAGGGCCCCTACAATGAGCAGTTCTTC. This translates into CASSLVQGPYNEQFF.